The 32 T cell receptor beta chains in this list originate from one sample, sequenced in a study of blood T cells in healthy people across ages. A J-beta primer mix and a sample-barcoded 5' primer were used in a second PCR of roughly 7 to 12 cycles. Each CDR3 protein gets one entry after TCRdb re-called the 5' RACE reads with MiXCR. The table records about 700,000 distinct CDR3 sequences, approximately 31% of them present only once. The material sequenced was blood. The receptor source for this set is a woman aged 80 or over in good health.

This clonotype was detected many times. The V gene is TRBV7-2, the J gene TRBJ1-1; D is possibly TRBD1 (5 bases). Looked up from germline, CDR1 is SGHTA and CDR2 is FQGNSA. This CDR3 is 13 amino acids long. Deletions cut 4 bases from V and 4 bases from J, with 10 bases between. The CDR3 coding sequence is TGTGCCAGCAGCTGGGACGGGAGCACTGAAGCTTTCTTT. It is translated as CASSWDGSTEAFF.

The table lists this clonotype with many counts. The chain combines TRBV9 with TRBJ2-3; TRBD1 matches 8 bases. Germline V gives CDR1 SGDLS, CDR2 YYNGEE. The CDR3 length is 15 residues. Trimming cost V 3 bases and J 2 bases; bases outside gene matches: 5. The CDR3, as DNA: TGTGCCAGCAGCGGGACAGGGCGGGCCACAGATACGCAGTATTTT. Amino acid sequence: CASSGTGRATDTQYF. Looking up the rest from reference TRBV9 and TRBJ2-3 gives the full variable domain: DSGVTQTPKHLITATGQRVTLRCSPRSGDLSVYWYQQSLDQGLQFLIQYYNGEERAKGNILERFSAQQFPDLHSELNLSSLELGDSALYFCASSGTGRATDTQYFGPGTRLTVL.

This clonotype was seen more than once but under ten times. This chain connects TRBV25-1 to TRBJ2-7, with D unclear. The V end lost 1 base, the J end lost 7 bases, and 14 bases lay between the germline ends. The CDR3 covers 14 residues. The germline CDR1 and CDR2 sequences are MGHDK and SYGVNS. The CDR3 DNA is TGTGCCAGCAGTGAATCCACAGCTTACAATGAGCAGTACTTC. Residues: CASSESTAYNEQYF.

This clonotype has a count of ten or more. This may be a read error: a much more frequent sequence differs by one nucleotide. The CDR3 region has the DNA TGCAGTGCCCCCAGGGGGAGCTCCTACAATGAGCAGTACTTC. It codes for CSAPRGSSYNEQYF. V is TRBV20-1 and J is TRBJ2-1; 7 bases are shared with TRBD1. Gene TRBJ2-7 matches the end of the DNA better, so the J call may be wrong. The CDR3 is 14 amino acids. Germline values: CDR1 DFQATT, CDR2 SNEGSKA (reference sequence).

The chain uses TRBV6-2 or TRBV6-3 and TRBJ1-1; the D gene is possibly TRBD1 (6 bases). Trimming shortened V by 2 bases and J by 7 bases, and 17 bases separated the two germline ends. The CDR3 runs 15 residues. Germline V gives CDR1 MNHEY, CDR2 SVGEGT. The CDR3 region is CASSYRVGGIGEAFF. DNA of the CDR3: TGTGCCAGCAGTTACAGGGTAGGGGGAATCGGTGAAGCTTTCTTT.

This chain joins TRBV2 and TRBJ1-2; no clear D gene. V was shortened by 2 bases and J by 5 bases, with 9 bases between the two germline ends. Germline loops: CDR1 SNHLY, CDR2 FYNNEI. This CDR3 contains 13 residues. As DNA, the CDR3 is TGTGCCAGCAGTGAATTATCGACTTATGGCTACACCTTC. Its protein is CASSELSTYGYTF. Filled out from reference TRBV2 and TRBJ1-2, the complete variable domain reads EPEVTQTPSHQVTQMGQEVILRCVPISNHLYFYWYRQILGQKVEFLVSFYNNEISEKSEIFDDQFSVERPDGSNFTLKIRSTKLEDSAMYFCASSELSTYGYTFGSGTRLTVV.

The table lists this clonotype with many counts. Here the CDR3 reads CASSLYRYSPLHF. The CDR3 DNA reads TGCGCCAGCAGCTTGTACCGGTATTCACCCCTCCACTTT. The chain links TRBV5-1 to TRBJ1-6, with D uncertain. The V gene lost 1 base and the J gene lost 8 bases, with 7 bases spanning the gap. The CDR3 sequence is 13 residues long. Per the germline V gene, CDR1 is SGHRS and CDR2 is YFSETQ.

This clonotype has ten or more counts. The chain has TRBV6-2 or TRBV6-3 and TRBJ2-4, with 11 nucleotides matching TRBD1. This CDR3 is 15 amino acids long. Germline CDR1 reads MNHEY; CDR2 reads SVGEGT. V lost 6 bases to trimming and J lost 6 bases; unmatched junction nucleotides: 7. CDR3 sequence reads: CASSRGQGDLNIQYF. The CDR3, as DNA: TGTGCCAGCAGCCGGGGACAGGGGGACTTAAACATTCAGTACTTC.

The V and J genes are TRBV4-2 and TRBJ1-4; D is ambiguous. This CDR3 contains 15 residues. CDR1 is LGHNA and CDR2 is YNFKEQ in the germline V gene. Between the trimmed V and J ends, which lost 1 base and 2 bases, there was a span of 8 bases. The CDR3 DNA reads TGTGCCAGCAGCCAAGGACCGTCTACTAATGAAAAACTGTTTTTT. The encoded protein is CASSQGPSTNEKLFF.

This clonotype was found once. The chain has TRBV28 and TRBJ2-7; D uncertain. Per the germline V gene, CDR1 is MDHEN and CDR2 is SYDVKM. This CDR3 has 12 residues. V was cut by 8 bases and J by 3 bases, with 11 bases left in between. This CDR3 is CASRMTYYEQYF. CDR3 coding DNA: TGTGCCAGCCGAATGACATACTACGAGCAGTACTTC.

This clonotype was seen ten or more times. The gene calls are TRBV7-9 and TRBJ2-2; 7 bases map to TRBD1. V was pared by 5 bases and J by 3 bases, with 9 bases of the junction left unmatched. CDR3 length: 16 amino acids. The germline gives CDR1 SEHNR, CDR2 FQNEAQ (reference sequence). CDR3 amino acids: CASSLGQGVDTGELFF. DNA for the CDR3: TGTGCCAGCAGCCTGGGGCAGGGGGTTGACACCGGGGAGCTGTTTTTT.

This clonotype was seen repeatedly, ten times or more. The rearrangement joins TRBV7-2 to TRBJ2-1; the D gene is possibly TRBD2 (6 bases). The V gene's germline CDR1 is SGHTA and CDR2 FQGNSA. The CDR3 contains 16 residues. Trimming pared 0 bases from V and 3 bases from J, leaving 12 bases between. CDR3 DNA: TGTGCCAGCAGCTTAGCTCTAGCGTTGGGCTACAATGAGCAGTTCTTC. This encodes CASSLALALGYNEQFF.

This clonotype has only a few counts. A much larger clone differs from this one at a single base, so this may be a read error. The chain's CDR3 is CASSVQGMRDLTDTQYF. The CDR3 DNA sequence: TGTGCCAGCAGCGTCCAGGGGATGCGGGACCTCACAGATACGCAGTATTTT. The rearrangement links TRBV9 to TRBJ2-3; D is possibly TRBD1 or TRBD2 (6 bases each). Per germline, CDR1 SGDLS and CDR2 YYNGEE. V was cut by 2 bases and J by 2 bases, with 18 bases left in between. The CDR3 has 17 amino acids.

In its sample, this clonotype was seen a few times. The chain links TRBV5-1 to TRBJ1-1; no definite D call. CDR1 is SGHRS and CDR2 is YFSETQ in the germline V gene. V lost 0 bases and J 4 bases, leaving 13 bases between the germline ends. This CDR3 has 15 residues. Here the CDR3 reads CASSLARVTGTEAFF. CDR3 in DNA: TGCGCCAGCAGCTTGGCGAGGGTTACGGGCACTGAAGCTTTCTTT.

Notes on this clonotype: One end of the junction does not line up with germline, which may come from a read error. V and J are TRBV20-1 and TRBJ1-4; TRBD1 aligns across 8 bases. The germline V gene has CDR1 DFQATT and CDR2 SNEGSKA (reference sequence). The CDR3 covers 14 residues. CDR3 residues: CSAPRPGQEEKLFF. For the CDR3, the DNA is TGCAGTGCCCCCCGCCCGGGACAGGAGGAAAAGCTGTTTTTT.

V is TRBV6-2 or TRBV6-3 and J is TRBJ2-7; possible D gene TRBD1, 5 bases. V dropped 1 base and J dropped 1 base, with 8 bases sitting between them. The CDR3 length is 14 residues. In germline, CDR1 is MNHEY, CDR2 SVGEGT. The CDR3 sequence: CASSYLKGSYEQYF. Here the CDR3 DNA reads TGTGCCAGCAGTTACTTAAAGGGGTCCTACGAGCAGTACTTC.

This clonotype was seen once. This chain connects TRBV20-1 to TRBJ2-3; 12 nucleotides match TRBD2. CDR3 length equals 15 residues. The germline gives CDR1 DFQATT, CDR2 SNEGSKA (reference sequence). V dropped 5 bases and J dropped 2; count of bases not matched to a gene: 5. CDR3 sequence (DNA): TGCAGTGCTGTCGGACTAGCGGGAACCACAGATACGCAGTATTTT. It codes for CSAVGLAGTTDTQYF.

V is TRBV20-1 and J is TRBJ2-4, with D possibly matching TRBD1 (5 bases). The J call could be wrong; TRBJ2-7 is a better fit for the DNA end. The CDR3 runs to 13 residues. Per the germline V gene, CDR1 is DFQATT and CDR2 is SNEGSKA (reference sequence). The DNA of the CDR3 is TGCAGTGCTAGAGTTCAGGGTCCCTACGAGCAGTACTTC. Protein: CSARVQGPYEQYF.

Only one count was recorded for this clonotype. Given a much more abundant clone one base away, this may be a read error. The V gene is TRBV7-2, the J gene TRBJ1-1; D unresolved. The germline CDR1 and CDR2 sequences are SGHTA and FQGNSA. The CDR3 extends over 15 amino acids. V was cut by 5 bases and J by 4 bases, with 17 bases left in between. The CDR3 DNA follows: TGTGCCAGCAGCCCCGCGAGAAGTGGAACCACTGAAGCTTTCTTT. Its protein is CASSPARSGTTEAFF.

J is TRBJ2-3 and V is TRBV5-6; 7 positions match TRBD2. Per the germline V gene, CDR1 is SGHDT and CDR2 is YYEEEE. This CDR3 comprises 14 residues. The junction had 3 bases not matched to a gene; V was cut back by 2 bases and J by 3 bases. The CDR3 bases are TGTGCCAGCAGCTTCGGGGGGAAGACAGATACGCAGTATTTT. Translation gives CASSFGGKTDTQYF.

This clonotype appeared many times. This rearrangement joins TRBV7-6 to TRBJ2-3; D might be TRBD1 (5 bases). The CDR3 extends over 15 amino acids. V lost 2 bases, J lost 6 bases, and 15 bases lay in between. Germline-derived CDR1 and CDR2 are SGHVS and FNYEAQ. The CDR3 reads CASSLTSGPMDTQYF. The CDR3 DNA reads TGTGCCAGCAGCTTAACGTCAGGGCCTATGGATACGCAGTATTTT.

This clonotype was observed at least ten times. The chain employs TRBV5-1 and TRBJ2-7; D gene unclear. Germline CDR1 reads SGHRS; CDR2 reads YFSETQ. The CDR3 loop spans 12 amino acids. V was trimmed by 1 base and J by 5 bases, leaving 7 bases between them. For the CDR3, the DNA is TGCGCCAGCAGCTTGAAAGGAAACGAGCAGTACTTC. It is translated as CASSLKGNEQYF.

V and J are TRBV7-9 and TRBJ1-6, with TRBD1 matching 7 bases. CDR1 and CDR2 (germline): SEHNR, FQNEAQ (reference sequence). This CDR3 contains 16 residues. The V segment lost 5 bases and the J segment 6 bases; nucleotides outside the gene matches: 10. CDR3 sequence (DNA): TGTGCCAGCAGCGTCCCGACAGGGATCAGTAATTCACCCCTCCACTTT. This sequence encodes CASSVPTGISNSPLHF.

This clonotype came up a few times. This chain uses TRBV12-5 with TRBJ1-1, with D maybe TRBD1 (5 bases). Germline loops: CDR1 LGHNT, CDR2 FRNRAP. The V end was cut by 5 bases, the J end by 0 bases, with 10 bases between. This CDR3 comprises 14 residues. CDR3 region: CASGTGTVNTEAFF. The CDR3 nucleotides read TGTGCTAGTGGTACCGGGACTGTGAACACTGAAGCTTTCTTT.

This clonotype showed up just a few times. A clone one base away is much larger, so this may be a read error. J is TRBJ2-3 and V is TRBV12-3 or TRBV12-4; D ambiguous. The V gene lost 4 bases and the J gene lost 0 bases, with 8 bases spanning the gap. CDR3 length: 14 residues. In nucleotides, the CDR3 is TGTGCCAGCAGTTGCGCCACTAGCACAGATACGCAGTATTTT. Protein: CASSCATSTDTQYF.

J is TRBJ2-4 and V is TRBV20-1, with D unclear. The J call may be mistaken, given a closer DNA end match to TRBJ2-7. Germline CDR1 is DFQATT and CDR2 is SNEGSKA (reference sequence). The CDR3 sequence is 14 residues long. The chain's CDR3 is CSAAPRSMSYEQYF. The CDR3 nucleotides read TGCAGTGCTGCGCCCCGATCGATGTCCTACGAGCAGTACTTC.

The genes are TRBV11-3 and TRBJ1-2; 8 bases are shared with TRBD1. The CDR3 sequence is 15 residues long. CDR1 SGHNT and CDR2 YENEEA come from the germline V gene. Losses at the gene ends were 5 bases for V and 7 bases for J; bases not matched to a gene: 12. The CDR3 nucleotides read TGTGCCAGCAGCGTAGCTCCCGGGACAGGTTTTGGCTACACCTTC. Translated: CASSVAPGTGFGYTF.

CDR3 DNA sequence: TGCAGTGCTGCCGGACTAGCGGGGGCGCTCCCCCATAATGAGCAGTTCTTC. Protein: CSAAGLAGALPHNEQFF. The rearrangement joins TRBV20-1 to TRBJ2-1; 13 bases are a match to TRBD2. The CDR3 sequence is 17 residues long. Losses at the gene ends were 5 bases for V and 7 bases for J; bases not matched to a gene: 14. Germline CDR1 and CDR2: DFQATT and SNEGSKA (reference sequence).

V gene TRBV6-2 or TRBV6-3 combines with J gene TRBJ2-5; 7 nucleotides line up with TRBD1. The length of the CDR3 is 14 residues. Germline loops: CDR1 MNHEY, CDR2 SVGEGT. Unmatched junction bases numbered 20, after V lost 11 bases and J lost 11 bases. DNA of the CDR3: TGTGCCGGCTCTGACAGGGAGTATTTCAATGAGCAGTACTTC. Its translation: CAGSDREYFNEQYF.

The CDR3 nucleotides read TGTGCCAGCAGCCCCCCAGGGGTCCCAGGCTACACCTTC. Protein: CASSPPGVPGYTF. The J gene is TRBJ1-2, the V gene TRBV3-1; TRBD1 is a possible D gene (6 bases). The CDR3 contains 13 residues. Germline CDR1 is LGHDT and CDR2 is YNNKEL (reference sequence). The V and J ends lost 4 bases and 8 bases respectively, with 14 bases between them.

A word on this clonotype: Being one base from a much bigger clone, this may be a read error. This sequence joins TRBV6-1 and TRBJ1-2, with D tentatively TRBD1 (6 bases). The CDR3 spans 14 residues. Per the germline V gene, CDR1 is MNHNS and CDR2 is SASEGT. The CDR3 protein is CASSEAGGNYGYIF. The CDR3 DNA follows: TGTGCCAGCAGTGAAGCGGGGGGCAACTATGGCTACATCTTC.

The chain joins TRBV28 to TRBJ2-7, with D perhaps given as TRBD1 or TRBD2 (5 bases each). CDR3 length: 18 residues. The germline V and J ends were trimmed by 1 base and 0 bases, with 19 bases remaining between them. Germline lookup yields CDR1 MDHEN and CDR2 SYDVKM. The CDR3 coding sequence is TGTGCCAGCAGTTTATTCGGGTCGGGGCAGCGTCGCTCCTACGAGCAGTACTTC. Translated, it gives CASSLFGSGQRRSYEQYF.